The sample holds a few counts of the clone carrying this T cell receptor beta chain. This table comes from immunoSEQ multiplex PCR, and its TCRdb copy is limited to in-frame clones, with some not included. This sample carries 170,000 or so clones, approximately 88% of them seen once, and the ten largest clones take 2.9%. Germline V lookup: CDR1 KGHSH, CDR2 LQKENI. The CDR3 sequence is 16 residues long. V shed 3 bases and J 0 bases; nucleotides not matched to a gene: 7. The sample originates from a study of blood T cell repertoires in COVID-19. In the study overall: The study drew acute and convalescent COVID-19 samples from the United States, Italy and Spain.

This TCR derives from a woman aged 55-75 years with acute or convalescent COVID-19. The J gene is TRBJ2-7, the V gene TRBV18; 8 positions match TRBD1. The sequenced material came from peripheral blood. The CDR3 DNA follows: TGTGCCAGCTCACCTTTGGACAGGGCCTACTCCTACGAGCAGTACTTC. It translates to CASSPLDRAYSYEQYF.